The clone carrying this T cell receptor (beta chain) was picked up a small number of times. These data are taken from a study of cytomegalovirus exposure and HLA in healthy donors. About the research overall: From donors who were HLA-typed, an early data release held about 89 million unique TCRs.

A multiplex PCR was run with 60 Vbeta primers and 13 Jbeta primers. In the authors' workflow: Later reanalysis found 60 million to 90 million unique TCR beta chains, roughly 10 million of them shared. Here immunoSEQ multiplex PCR was the method, and the copy in TCRdb shows in-frame clones only, minus some. D and trimming come from the DNA, and the V and J calls and clone size come from that table. The data contain more than 70,000 clones, about three quarters of them singletons. CDR3 length: 13 amino acids. V dropped 7 bases and J dropped 10; count of bases not matched to a gene: 12. Looked up from germline, CDR1 is SQVTM and CDR2 is ANQGSEA.

This clonotype originated in a boy between 10 and 17 years old in good health and CMV-seronegative. The gene calls are TRBV29-1 and TRBJ2-1, with 8 bases matching TRBD2. Specimen: PBMCs. The CDR3 region is CSGARTSQQEQFF. DNA of the CDR3: TGCAGCGGCGCTCGGACTAGCCAACAGGAGCAGTTCTTC.